The source of this T cell receptor (beta chain) is a study of CD8 T cells in Susac syndrome. Study-wide context: The Susac syndrome patients that were sequenced included 5 or 6 with active disease and fewer than 10 in remission.

TCR beta was sequenced from blood CD8+ and CD4+ T cells. Purification of the CD8+ and CD4+ T cells relied on negative isolation, and TEMRA cells underwent FACS enrichment. Random hexamers were used to reverse transcribe the RNA input (about 0.5 to 1 ug). From the immunoSEQ multiplex PCR reads, TCRdb called clonotypes with MiXCR, one entry per CDR3 protein. The table lists around 170,000 distinct CDR3 sequences, approximately 95% of them singletons. This TCR was recovered from a human donor with Susac syndrome. Sequencing input: CD8+ T cells from PBMCs.

CDR3 nucleotides: TGTGCCAGCAGTTTAGGACAGGCAGATACGCAGTATTTT. Translated: CASSLGQADTQYF. The rearrangement uses TRBV12-3 or TRBV12-4 and TRBJ2-3; TRBD1 might be the D (6 bases). Trimming removed 1 base from V and 4 bases from J, with 6 bases in between. The CDR3 extends over 13 amino acids.